Each of the 16 T cell receptor beta chains below was sequenced from the same sample in a study of cytomegalovirus exposure and HLA in healthy donors (dated by TCRdb to 2017 to 2019). The receptor library was made with the immunoSEQ multiplex PCR assay. TCRdb retrieved this table from immuneACCESS and kept in-frame rearrangements only. Not all clones are present; in checked studies, unresolved V genes account for under half, and no reason is known for the remainder. In all, the sample holds 100,000 to 150,000 clones, and 85% to 90% of those were seen once. The ten largest clones add up to about 3.7% of the sample. Sequencing was done on a sample of PBMCs. The receptors come from a man aged 30 to 39 in good health and CMV-seronegative.

The chain employs TRBV6-5 and TRBJ2-6; TRBD1 is a possible D gene (6 bases). The CDR3 is made up of 15 amino acids. V was cut by 5 bases and J by 4 bases, with 12 bases left in between. Germline V gene data show CDR1 as MNHEY and CDR2 as SVGAGI. CDR3 nucleotides: TGTGCCAGCAGTAATCCAGGGGTCGGGGCCAACGTCCTGACTTTC. This translates into CASSNPGVGANVLTF.

The chain employs TRBV27 and TRBJ2-7; D is possibly TRBD1 (6 bases). V dropped 5 bases and J dropped 2 bases, with 16 bases sitting between them. The germline V gene encodes CDR1 MNHEY and CDR2 SMNVEV (reference sequence). The CDR3 contains 15 residues. The CDR3 region has the DNA TGTGCCAGCAGTCCTTCAGGACAGACTACCTACGAGCAGTACTTC. Its translation is CASSPSGQTTYEQYF.

This chain joins TRBV20-1 and TRBJ2-1; D perhaps matches TRBD2 (6 bases). V lost 5 bases and J lost 7, with 9 bases in between. The CDR3 has 11 amino acids. The germline CDR1 and CDR2 sequences are DFQATT and SNEGSKA (reference sequence). CDR3 bases: TGCAGTGCTCGTAGCGGTAATGAGCAGTTCTTC. This sequence encodes CSARSGNEQFF.

The chain couples TRBV6-1 to TRBJ1-4; 9 nucleotides line up with TRBD1. Trimming at V came to 9 bases and at J to 6 bases, leaving 5 bases not matched to a gene. Germline lookup yields CDR1 MNHNS and CDR2 SASEGT. There are 13 residues in the CDR3. DNA of the CDR3: TGTGCCAGTGCGAGGGACAGGGATGAAAAACTGTTTTTT. Translation: CASARDRDEKLFF.

This clone was observed a few times. The rearrangement joins TRBV5-3 to TRBJ2-2; 7 bases line up with TRBD1. TRBV5-3 is classed as an ORF, of uncertain function. The CDR3 totals 19 residues. Trimming cost V 5 bases and J 0 bases; bases outside gene matches: 16. CDR3 sequence reads: CARRSCKGTGTANTGELFF. The CDR3 nucleotides are TGTGCCAGAAGAAGCTGCAAGGGGACCGGGACAGCGAACACCGGGGAGCTGTTTTTT.

This clone was counted a few times. This sequence joins TRBV4-3 and TRBJ1-1; D not resolved. Trimming took off 0 bases at V and 5 bases at J, with 13 bases between the two ends. The CDR3 is 15 amino acids. The germline V gene has CDR1 LGHNA and CDR2 YSLEER. The CDR3 sequence: CASSQDAAPGTEAFF. The DNA of the CDR3 is TGCGCCAGCAGCCAAGATGCGGCCCCGGGGACTGAAGCTTTCTTT.

The chain recombines TRBV29-1 with TRBJ1-2; possibly TRBD1 for D (5 bases). The germline V gene has CDR1 SQVTM and CDR2 ANQGSEA. The ends were cut back, 3 bases at V and 8 bases at J, with 13 bases in the middle. The CDR3 is made up of 12 amino acids. CDR3 protein: CSVDEERGGYTF. CDR3 nucleotide sequence: TGCAGCGTTGACGAGGAAAGGGGCGGCTACACCTTC.

The J gene is TRBJ1-2, the V gene TRBV10-3; D gene uncertain. The V gene lost 4 bases and the J gene lost 8 bases, with 11 bases spanning the gap. This CDR3 comprises 12 residues. Germline V gene sequence: CDR1 ENHRY, CDR2 SYGVKD. CDR3 sequence reads: CAISGRGLGYTF. The CDR3 bases are TGTGCCATCAGTGGACGAGGGTTGGGCTACACCTTC.

V usage is TRBV6-1 and J usage is TRBJ1-1, with unresolved D. The V gene lost 6 bases and the J gene lost 1 base, with 9 bases spanning the gap. This CDR3 has 13 residues. Germline V gives CDR1 MNHNS, CDR2 SASEGT. CDR3 in DNA: TGTGCCAGCAGAGGCTCGGGGAACACTGAAGCTTTCTTT. Its protein is CASRGSGNTEAFF.

This chain links TRBV28 with TRBJ2-7; 9 bases fit TRBD2. Germline CDR1 and CDR2: MDHEN and SYDVKM. The junction had 4 bases not matched to a gene; V was cut back by 2 bases and J by 5 bases. CDR3 length: 14 amino acids. The CDR3 region has the DNA TGTGCCAGCAGTTTAAAGGGACTAGCCCACGAGCAGTACTTC. It specifies CASSLKGLAHEQYF.

This chain uses TRBV18 with TRBJ1-1; weak D call: TRBD1 (5 bases). The germline gives CDR1 KGHSH, CDR2 LQKENI. This CDR3 contains 16 residues. V was pared by 1 base and J by 2 bases, with 14 bases between. CDR3 protein: CASSPRGGGPNTEAFF. For the CDR3, the DNA is TGTGCCAGCTCACCACGGGGGGGAGGCCCTAACACTGAAGCTTTCTTT.

This clone appeared a single time. The rearrangement uses TRBV13 and TRBJ1-3, with D unclear. V dropped 4 bases and J dropped 1 base, with 11 bases sitting between them. CDR1 PRHDT and CDR2 FYEKMQ come from the germline V gene (reference sequence). This CDR3 comprises 15 residues. CDR3 coding DNA: TGTGCCAGCAGCTCCACGGGGTTATCTGGAAACACCATATATTTT. It specifies CASSSTGLSGNTIYF.

The CDR3 sequence: CASSRYTSNQPQHF. CDR3 DNA sequence: TGTGCCAGCAGCCGATACACCAGCAATCAGCCCCAGCATTTT. The rearrangement joins TRBV6-7 to TRBJ1-5; D unresolved. TRBV6-7 is an open reading frame, and its role is uncertain. V lost 6 bases and J 1 base, leaving 10 bases between the germline ends. The CDR3 has 14 amino acids.

This clone was counted once. The V call is TRBV25-1, the J call TRBJ2-7, with 11 bases fitting TRBD1. The J segment lost 3 bases and the V segment lost 5 bases, leaving 12 bases of the junction unmatched. The CDR3 contains 17 residues. Germline V gene lookup returns CDR1 MGHDK and CDR2 SYGVNS. In nucleotides, the CDR3 is TGTGCCAGCAGTCCTCCCCTGGGACAGGGGGTTCACTACGAGCAGTACTTC. Protein product: CASSPPLGQGVHYEQYF.

The chain has TRBV7-9 and TRBJ1-5; D call uncertain. The CDR3 sequence is 16 residues long. Germline lookup yields CDR1 SEHNR and CDR2 FQNEAQ (reference sequence). Trimming left V 6 bases short and J 0 bases short, with 15 bases between. The CDR3 loop reads CASSSEEGVSNQPQHF. CDR3 DNA: TGTGCCAGCAGTTCTGAGGAGGGTGTTAGCAATCAGCCCCAGCATTTT.

This rearrangement joins TRBV18 to TRBJ1-1; tentative D call: TRBD1 (5 bases). V lost 6 bases to trimming and J lost 2 bases, with 22 bases between them. The CDR3 totals 17 residues. The germline V gene has CDR1 KGHSH and CDR2 LQKENI. DNA of the CDR3: TGTGCCAGCTCCTCACCCGGACGGGGGGGTGGAAACACTGAAGCTTTCTTT. Its protein product is CASSSPGRGGGNTEAFF.